This TCR beta chain was captured in a study of OX40 agonist ivuxolimab in advanced cancers. Profiled with immunoSEQ multiplex PCR; TCRdb holds only in-frame clones, not every one. The data hold over 45,000 clones, with approximately 90% observed a single time. CDR3 length equals 16 residues. V shed 1 base, J shed 4 bases, and the junction held 8 bases outside the gene matches. CDR1 is MGHRA, CDR2 YSYEKL, per germline. The chain uses TRBV4-1 and TRBJ2-7; 9 positions match TRBD2. The sequence came from an adult with an advanced solid tumor such as melanoma, head and neck, liver or kidney cancer. Sequenced material: CD4+ or CD8+ T cells sorted from blood, taken in a trial of the OX40 agonist ivuxolimab. CDR3 sequence (DNA): TGCGCCAGCAGCCAAGGGGGTGCGGGAGGGCTGTACGAGCAGTACTTC. As protein: CASSQGGAGGLYEQYF.